This entry describes one T cell receptor beta chain. There is no known antigen for this receptor. Base qualities were left out, and no much larger clone turns up one base away. This record comes from a study of patients and donors after allogeneic stem cell transplantation (dated by TCRdb to between 2020 and 2021). CDR1 and CDR2 are read off the germline V gene as SGHTA and FQGNSA. V and J lose 5 bases and 10 bases, and a span of 18 bases separates them. The CDR3 spans 15 residues, from the cysteine through the phenylalanine. Only the CDR3 DNA stays, 45 bases, in frame from base 1. Receptor amplification or capture employed RT-PCR. These reads were obtained on a NextSeq 550. Using fastp at Q25 and MiXCR, TCRdb reprocessed the public reads and kept productive beta chains. Rows matching on CDR3 protein sequence are summarized as one entry with the most common DNA and genes. For this sample there are some 200,000 distinct CDR3 sequences; less than 45% appear just once. The ten largest clonotypes hold less than 40% of the sample.

This receptor was identified in a human donor who was either an allogeneic HSCT recipient or a stem cell or donor lymphocyte infusion donor (not recorded which). It is not recorded whose cells these are; they may come from a transplant donor. The chain was built from TRBV7-2 and TRBJ1-6, with the D gene not confidently named. The sample comprised blood, either unsorted or a sorted T cell fraction (not recorded which). The encoded CDR3 is CASSPLRGQSSPLHF. DNA sequence: TGTGCCAGCAGCCCTCTGAGAGGGCAGAGCTCACCCCTCCACTTT.